This passage covers 18 T cell receptor beta chains from one sample sequenced in a study of T cells after yellow fever vaccination. TCRdb passed the 5' RACE reads through MiXCR, listing each CDR3 protein once. The sample lists 300,000 to 350,000 distinct CDR3 sequences; 3% to 4.5% were seen once. The specimen comprised PBMCs, sampled 5 days after the yellow fever booster vaccination. These receptors came from a man aged 18 to 29 who received the YFV17D yellow fever vaccine.

This clonotype turned up a few times. This chain connects TRBV29-1 to TRBJ1-1; D unclear. Between the trimmed V and J ends, which lost 7 bases and 5 bases, there was a span of 11 bases. The CDR3 runs to 11 residues. CDR1 and CDR2 from the germline V gene are SQVTM and ANQGSEA. Here the CDR3 DNA reads TGCAGCGCCCGATCCAGAACTGAAGCTTTCTTT. Translated: CSARSRTEAFF. Drawing the rest from reference TRBV29-1 and TRBJ1-1, the complete variable domain is SAVISQKPSRDICQRGTSLTIQCQVDSQVTMMFWYRQQPGQSLTLIATANQGSEATYESGFVIDKFPISRPNLTFSTLTVSNMSPEDSSIYLCSARSRTEAFFGQGTRLTVV.

This clonotype was observed at least ten times. The chain uses TRBV6-6 and TRBJ1-1; D is perhaps TRBD1 (6 bases). Germline CDR1 reads MNHNY; CDR2 reads SVGAGI (reference sequence). This CDR3 comprises 16 residues. V lost 6 bases, J lost 0 bases, and 17 bases lay in between. CDR3 sequence: CASRADRMSMNTEAFF. The CDR3 coding sequence is TGTGCCAGCAGAGCTGACAGGATGAGCATGAACACTGAAGCTTTCTTT.

This clonotype was detected many times. This rearrangement joins TRBV7-2 to TRBJ2-2; D not resolved. V was trimmed by 3 bases and J by 5 bases, leaving 7 bases between them. This CDR3 is 13 amino acids long. Germline-derived CDR1 and CDR2 are SGHTA and FQGNSA. CDR3 DNA sequence: TGTGCCAGCAGCTTCCTCTCTACCGGGGAGCTGTTTTTT. Translated: CASSFLSTGELFF.

This clonotype came up a few times. The genes are TRBV5-6 and TRBJ1-2, with unresolved D. V was shortened by 2 bases and J by 5 bases, with 13 bases between the two germline ends. Germline CDR1 reads SGHDT; CDR2 reads YYEEEE. The CDR3 length is 14 residues. CDR3 region: CASSLTIPAYGYTF. As DNA, the CDR3 is TGTGCCAGCAGCTTAACAATTCCAGCATATGGCTACACCTTC.

In its sample, this clonotype was seen many times. The rearrangement joins TRBV4-2 to TRBJ2-2, with D maybe TRBD2 (6 bases). This CDR3 comprises 16 residues. Per the germline V gene, CDR1 is LGHNA and CDR2 is YNFKEQ. V lost 3 bases to trimming and J lost 4 bases, with 15 bases between them. The CDR3 here is CASSHPGRGTTGELFF. The CDR3 region has the DNA TGTGCCAGCAGCCATCCGGGACGGGGGACCACCGGGGAGCTGTTTTTT.

This clonotype has just a few counts. The chain carries TRBV7-2 and TRBJ1-5; D remains unclear. Germline CDR1 and CDR2: SGHTA and FQGNSA. V lost 1 base to trimming and J lost 7 bases, with 8 bases between them. The CDR3 extends over 13 amino acids. CDR3 sequence (DNA): TGTGCCAGCAGCTTAGAAAATCCCCAGCCCCAGCATTTT. It translates to CASSLENPQPQHF.

The sample holds many counts of this clonotype. The chain couples TRBV20-1 to TRBJ2-2; TRBD1 aligns across 12 bases. The V segment lost 5 bases and the J segment 6 bases; nucleotides outside the gene matches: 4. There are 14 residues in the CDR3. Germline CDR1 and CDR2: DFQATT and SNEGSKA (reference sequence). The CDR3: CSARDRGLAGELFF. Here the CDR3 DNA reads TGCAGTGCTCGGGACAGGGGGCTCGCCGGGGAGCTGTTTTTT.

Many counts were recorded for this clonotype. J is TRBJ1-5 and V is TRBV4-1; D is uncertain. Trimming took 0 bases from V and 5 from J, leaving 5 bases between them. Germline V gene data show CDR1 as MGHRA and CDR2 as YSYEKL. The CDR3 is 13 amino acids. CDR3 in amino acids: CASSQERDQPQHF. The CDR3 coding sequence is TGCGCCAGCAGCCAAGAAAGGGATCAGCCCCAGCATTTT.

V gene TRBV12-3 or TRBV12-4 combines with J gene TRBJ2-5, with TRBD2 matching over 10 bases. The CDR3 contains 15 residues. V lost 1 base and J lost 7; bases outside the gene matches: 6. CDR3 amino acids: CASSLGGSSGGTQYF. CDR3 bases: TGTGCCAGCAGTTTAGGGGGGTCTAGCGGGGGGACCCAGTACTTC.

The gene calls are TRBV5-1 and TRBJ1-4, with a weak D call TRBD1 (5 bases). Germline V gene lookup returns CDR1 SGHRS and CDR2 YFSETQ. V lost 0 bases to trimming and J lost 12 bases, with 12 bases between them. This CDR3 spans 13 amino acids. The CDR3 spells CASSLAGDTELFF. CDR3 bases: TGCGCCAGCAGCTTGGCGGGGGATACTGAACTGTTTTTT.

The rearrangement uses TRBV29-1 and TRBJ2-7, with TRBD1 matching 8 bases. Trimming took 6 bases from V and 2 from J; bases not matched to a gene: 9. The CDR3 extends over 14 amino acids. Per the germline V gene, CDR1 is SQVTM and CDR2 is ANQGSEA. The CDR3 reads CSVVPTGEAYEQYF. In DNA form, the CDR3 reads TGCAGCGTGGTCCCGACAGGGGAGGCCTACGAGCAGTACTTC.

The chain couples TRBV5-4 to TRBJ2-3, with 9 bases identical to TRBD1. V trimming: 6 bases; J trimming: 2 bases; junction bases outside the gene matches: 16. The CDR3 runs to 18 residues. Germline CDR1 SGHNT, CDR2 YYREEE (reference sequence). The CDR3 DNA reads TGTGCCAGCACTCGGCTTACAGGGGGCGATTTGCCCACAGATACGCAGTATTTT. Its protein is CASTRLTGGDLPTDTQYF.

The genes are TRBV4-2 and TRBJ2-1; 8 nucleotides match TRBD2. This CDR3 contains 15 residues. V gave up 1 base and J gave up 4 bases; unmatched junction bases: 3. The germline CDR1 and CDR2 sequences are LGHNA and YNFKEQ. CDR3 coding DNA: TGTGCCAGCAGCCAAGTAGCGGGACTTTACAATGAGCAGTTCTTC. It translates to CASSQVAGLYNEQFF.

The sample holds a few counts of this clonotype. This rearrangement joins TRBV6-1 to TRBJ1-6, with a possible D match to TRBD1 (5 bases). The length of the CDR3 is 14 residues. With 0 bases removed from V and 9 bases from J, the gap between germline ends came to 9 bases. CDR1 is MNHNS and CDR2 is SASEGT in the germline V gene. The CDR3 protein is CASSEAGTSSPLHF. The CDR3 region has the DNA TGTGCCAGCAGTGAAGCTGGGACGAGTTCACCCCTCCACTTT.

This clonotype has a count of ten or more. This CDR3 is CASTGTNTDTQYF. The CDR3, as DNA: TGTGCCAGCACAGGGACCAACACAGATACGCAGTATTTT. V usage is TRBV3-1 and J usage is TRBJ2-3; D assignment may be TRBD1 or TRBD2 (5 bases each). Trimming shortened V by 7 bases and J by 2 bases, and 10 bases separated the two germline ends. The germline V gene encodes CDR1 LGHDT and CDR2 YNNKEL (reference sequence). The CDR3 length is 13 residues.

This clonotype was counted ten times or more. The chain is built from TRBV21-1 and TRBJ1-6. TRBV21-1 is a listed pseudogene. The CDR3 sequence is 19 residues long. CDR3 bases: TGTGCCAGCAGCGCCAAATGGGCTCGAGGCCAGAAGGATAATTCACCCCTCCACTTT. Amino acids: CASSAKWARGQKDNSPLHF.

This clonotype was seen more than once but under ten times. The genes are TRBV6-5 and TRBJ1-6; TRBD1 aligns across 9 bases. The V and J ends lost 2 bases and 10 bases, in that order; junction bases with no gene match: 9. The CDR3 has 16 residues. Germline CDR1 and CDR2: MNHEY and SVGAGI. The CDR3 here is CASSYGVDRGGSPLHF. For the CDR3, the DNA is TGTGCCAGCAGTTACGGTGTAGACAGGGGGGGATCACCCCTCCACTTT.

CDR3 loop: CASSGSGVIYNEQFF. CDR3 DNA sequence: TGTGCCAGCAGCGGCAGCGGGGTAATCTACAATGAGCAGTTCTTC. This sequence joins TRBV9 and TRBJ2-1, with 7 bases matching TRBD2. The V gene's germline CDR1 is SGDLS and CDR2 YYNGEE. CDR3 size: 15 residues. V dropped 3 bases and J dropped 3; count of bases not matched to a gene: 6.